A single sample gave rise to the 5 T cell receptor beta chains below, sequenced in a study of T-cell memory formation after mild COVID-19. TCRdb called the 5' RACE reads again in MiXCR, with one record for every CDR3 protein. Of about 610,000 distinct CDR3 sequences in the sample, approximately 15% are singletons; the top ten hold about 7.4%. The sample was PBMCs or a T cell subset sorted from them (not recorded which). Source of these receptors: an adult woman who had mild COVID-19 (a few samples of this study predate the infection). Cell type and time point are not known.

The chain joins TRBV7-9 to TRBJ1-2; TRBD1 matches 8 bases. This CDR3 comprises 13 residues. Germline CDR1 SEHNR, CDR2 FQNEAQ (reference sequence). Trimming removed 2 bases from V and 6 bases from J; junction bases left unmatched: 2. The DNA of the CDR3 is TGTGCCAGCAGCTTACAGGGGGCCAATGGCTACACCTTC. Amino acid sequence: CASSLQGANGYTF.

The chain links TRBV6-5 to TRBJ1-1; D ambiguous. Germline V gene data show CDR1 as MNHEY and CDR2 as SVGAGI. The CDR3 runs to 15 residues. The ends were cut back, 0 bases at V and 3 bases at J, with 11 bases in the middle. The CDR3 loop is CASSYSWSGDTEAFF. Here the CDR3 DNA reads TGTGCCAGCAGTTACTCATGGAGCGGGGACACTGAAGCTTTCTTT.

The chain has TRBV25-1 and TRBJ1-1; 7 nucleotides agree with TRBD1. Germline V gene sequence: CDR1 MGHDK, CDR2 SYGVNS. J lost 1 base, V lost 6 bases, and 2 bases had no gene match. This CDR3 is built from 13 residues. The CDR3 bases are TGTGCCAGCAGCAAGGGGGCGAACACTGAAGCTTTCTTT. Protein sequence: CASSKGANTEAFF. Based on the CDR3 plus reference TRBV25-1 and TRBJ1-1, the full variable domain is EADIYQTPRYLVIGTGKKITLECSQTMGHDKMYWYQQDPGMELHLIHYSYGVNSTEKGDLSSESTVSRIRTEHFPLTLESARPSHTSQYLCASSKGANTEAFFGQGTRLTVV.

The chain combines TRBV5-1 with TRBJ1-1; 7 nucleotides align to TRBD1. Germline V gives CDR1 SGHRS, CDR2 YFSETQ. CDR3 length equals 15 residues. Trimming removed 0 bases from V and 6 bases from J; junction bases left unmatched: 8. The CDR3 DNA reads TGCGCCAGCAGCTTGGTAATGACAGGGTCACCTGAAGCTTTCTTT. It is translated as CASSLVMTGSPEAFF.

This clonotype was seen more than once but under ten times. This CDR3 reads CASSPSGAGLSYEQYF. In DNA, the CDR3 is TGTGCCAGCAGTCCCTCCGGGGCAGGGCTCTCCTACGAGCAGTACTTC. V and J are TRBV27 and TRBJ2-7; D is tentatively TRBD1 or TRBD2 (5 bases each). The CDR3 runs 16 residues. Germline V gives CDR1 MNHEY, CDR2 SMNVEV (reference sequence). V was shortened by 5 bases and J by 0 bases, with 17 bases between the two germline ends.